This TCR beta chain emerged from a study of human T cells and chemical hapten exposure. Study at large: Mainly, slight library volume differences in the pool made TCR yields vary.

CDR1 and CDR2 (germline): SGHTA, FQGNSA. After removal of 1 base from V and 9 bases from J, the junction contained 7 bases not matched to a gene. CDR3 length: 15 amino acids. TCRdb reprocessed the RACE reads via MiXCR and lists one record per CDR3 protein. The table includes some 80,000 distinct CDR3 sequences, roughly a tenth detected once. Time point meaning: patch test 1, 2 weeks after DPC sensitization. Treatment defined: therapeutic diphenylcyclopropenone sensitization with weekly scalp DPC. Blood draws preceded each patch test application. The template was total RNA from unfractionated whole blood. This clonotype was observed at least ten times.

V and J are TRBV7-2 and TRBJ2-1; 9 nucleotides align to TRBD2. This clonotype originated in a woman in her forties or fifties with alopecia areata. Some clones in this sample may be carry-over from other donors' samples. The sample was whole blood, taken in connection with sensitization to the hapten diphenylcyclopropenone (DPC). This CDR3 reads CASSLVIAGDREQFF. In DNA, the CDR3 is TGTGCCAGCAGCTTAGTAATAGCGGGGGATCGTGAGCAGTTCTTC. Combining the CDR3 with reference TRBV7-2 and TRBJ2-1 gives the whole variable domain GAGVSQSPSNKVTEKGKDVELRCDPISGHTALYWYRQSLGQGLEFLIYFQGNSAPDKSGLPSDRFSAERTGGSVSTLTIQRTQQEDSAVYLCASSLVIAGDREQFFGPGTRLTVL.